These 2 T cell receptor beta chains came from one sample sequenced in a study of T cell responses to AZD1222 COVID-19 vaccine. Libraries were prepared by immunoSEQ multiplex PCR; TCRdb keeps only in-frame clonotypes and omits some of them. The table shows some 150,000 clones, with about nine tenths occurring only once. The sequenced sample was peripheral blood, obtained 28 days after the second AZD1222 dose. All receptors derive from an adult who received the AZD1222 COVID-19 vaccine.

This clone has a single count. V is TRBV3-1 (or the pseudogene TRBV3-2) and J is TRBJ2-7; D remains unclear. The CDR3 covers 11 residues. The germline V gene has CDR1 LGHDT and CDR2 YNNKEL (reference sequence). Trimming removed 4 bases at V and 3 bases at J, with 4 bases between. The CDR3 here is CASSRGYEQYF. The DNA for the CDR3 is TGTGCCAGCAGCCGGGGCTACGAGCAGTACTTC.

The chain has TRBV28 and TRBJ1-1; weak D call: TRBD1 (5 bases). Germline V gene sequence: CDR1 MDHEN, CDR2 SYDVKM. V lost 5 bases to trimming and J lost 10 bases, with 23 bases between them. This CDR3 is built from 15 residues. CDR3 DNA sequence: TGTGCCAGCAGTCTCCCCCAGGGTTCCGTATGGGGAGCTTTCTTT. It codes for CASSLPQGSVWGAFF.